This T cell receptor beta chain was documented in a study of blood T cell repertoires in COVID-19. Categorization into cohorts depended on clinical history that participants reported. Symptom resolution, clearance, or two negative PCRs marked the recovered donors of Cohort 3. Sequencing used immunoSEQ multiplex PCR; TCRdb keeps in-frame clones, though not all of them. The sample gives approximately 290,000 clones, approximately 85% of which show up once; 4.3% is in the top ten. The ends were cut back, 3 bases at V and 8 bases at J, with 16 bases in the middle. The V gene's germline CDR1 is GTSNPN and CDR2 SVGIG (reference sequence). The CDR3 contains 13 residues.

Sequenced material: PBMCs or T cells enriched from blood (not recorded which). The rearrangement joins TRBV30 to TRBJ1-1, with D maybe TRBD1 (6 bases). This sequence was found in a woman aged 25 to 39 who had recovered from COVID-19. The CDR3 nucleotides are TGTGCCTGGAGCCGGACAGACGGGGTAGAAGCTTTCTTT. Protein sequence: CAWSRTDGVEAFF.